This record looks at one TCR beta chain sequence and its context. Its antigen is unknown. The source of the sample is a study of cytomegalovirus exposure and HLA in healthy donors. As for the study in general: HLA-typed donors contributed some 87 million unique TCRs, which were held in an early data release.

The germline CDR1 and CDR2 sequences are SGHAT and FQNNGV. The CDR3 has 15 residues. V dropped 6 bases and J dropped 6 bases, with 20 bases sitting between them. Broader study findings: In vitro data verified three CMV-associated chains as specific for CMV antigens. Follow-up analysis found HLA locus-dependent TCR association rates, highest for DRB1 and lowest for HLA-C.

PCR amplification relied on 60 Vbeta primers (plus 13 Jbeta primers). Clones were sequenced by immunoSEQ multiplex PCR, and TCRdb holds only the in-frame ones, with some missing. This table has over 100,000 clones, 72% appearing once. This receptor was identified in a man aged 45-60 years in good health and CMV-seropositive. The chain carries TRBV11-2 and TRBJ1-1; tentatively, D is TRBD1 (5 bases). The sample comprised PBMCs. The DNA for the CDR3 is TGTGCCAGCAGAAAACAGGTAGAAGTGTTCGCTGAAGCTTTCTTT. Protein: CASRKQVEVFAEAFF.